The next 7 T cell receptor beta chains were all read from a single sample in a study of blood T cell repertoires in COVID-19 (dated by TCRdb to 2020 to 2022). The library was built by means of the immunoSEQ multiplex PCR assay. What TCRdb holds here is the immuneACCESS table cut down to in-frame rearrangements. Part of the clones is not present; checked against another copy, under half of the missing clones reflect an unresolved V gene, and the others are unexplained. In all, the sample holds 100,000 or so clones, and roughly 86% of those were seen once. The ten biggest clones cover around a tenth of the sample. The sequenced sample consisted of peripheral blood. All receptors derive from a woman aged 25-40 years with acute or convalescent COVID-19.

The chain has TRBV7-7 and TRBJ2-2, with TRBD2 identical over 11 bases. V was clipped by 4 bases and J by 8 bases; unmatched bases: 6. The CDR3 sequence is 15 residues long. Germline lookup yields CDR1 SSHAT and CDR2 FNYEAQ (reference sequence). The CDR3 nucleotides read TGTGCCAGCAGCTACGGGACTAGCGGACTTGGGGAGCTGTTTTTT. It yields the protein CASSYGTSGLGELFF.

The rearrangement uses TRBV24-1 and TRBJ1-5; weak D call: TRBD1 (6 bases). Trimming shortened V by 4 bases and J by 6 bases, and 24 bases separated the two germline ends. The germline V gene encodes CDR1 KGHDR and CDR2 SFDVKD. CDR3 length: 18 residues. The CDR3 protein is CATSDPSAPGHDSQPQHF. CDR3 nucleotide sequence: TGTGCCACCAGTGACCCAAGCGCCCCGGGACATGACAGTCAGCCCCAGCATTTT.

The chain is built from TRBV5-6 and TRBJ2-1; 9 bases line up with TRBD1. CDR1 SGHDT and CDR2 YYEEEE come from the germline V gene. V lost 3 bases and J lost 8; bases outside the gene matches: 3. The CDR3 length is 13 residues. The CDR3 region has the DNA TGTGCCAGCAGCTGGGACAGGGAGCATGAGCAGTTCTTC. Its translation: CASSWDREHEQFF.

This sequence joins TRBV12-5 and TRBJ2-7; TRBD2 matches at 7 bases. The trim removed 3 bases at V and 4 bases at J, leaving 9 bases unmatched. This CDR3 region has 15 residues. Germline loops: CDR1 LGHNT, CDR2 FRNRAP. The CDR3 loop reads CASGLALAVQYEQYF. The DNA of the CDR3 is TGTGCTAGTGGTTTAGCTCTAGCGGTCCAATACGAGCAGTACTTC.

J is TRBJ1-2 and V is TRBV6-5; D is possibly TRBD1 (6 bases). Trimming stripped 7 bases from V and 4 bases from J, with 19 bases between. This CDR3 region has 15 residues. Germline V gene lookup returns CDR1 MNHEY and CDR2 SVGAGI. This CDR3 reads CASTLLWDTGYGYTF. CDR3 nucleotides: TGTGCCAGCACTCTCTTATGGGACACAGGCTATGGCTACACCTTC.

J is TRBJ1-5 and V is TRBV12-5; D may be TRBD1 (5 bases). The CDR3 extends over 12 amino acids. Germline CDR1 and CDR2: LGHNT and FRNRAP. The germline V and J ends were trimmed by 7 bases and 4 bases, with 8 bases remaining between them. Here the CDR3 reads CASAGLNQPQHF. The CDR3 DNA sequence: TGTGCTAGTGCAGGGTTAAATCAGCCCCAGCATTTT.

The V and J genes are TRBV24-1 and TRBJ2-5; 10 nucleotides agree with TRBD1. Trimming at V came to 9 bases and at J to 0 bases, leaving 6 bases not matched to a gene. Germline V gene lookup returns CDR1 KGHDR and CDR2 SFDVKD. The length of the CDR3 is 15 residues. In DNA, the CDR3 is TGTGCCACCGGTACGGGACAGGGGTACCAAGAGACCCAGTACTTC. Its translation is CATGTGQGYQETQYF.